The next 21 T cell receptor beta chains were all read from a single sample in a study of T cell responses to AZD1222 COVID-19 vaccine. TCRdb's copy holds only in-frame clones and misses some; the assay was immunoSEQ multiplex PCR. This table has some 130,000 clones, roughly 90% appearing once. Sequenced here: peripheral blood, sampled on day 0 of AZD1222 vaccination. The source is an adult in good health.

This CDR3 is CASSQDLPSGIYNEQFF. The CDR3 DNA is TGTGCCAGCAGCCAAGATTTGCCCTCTGGGATCTACAATGAGCAGTTCTTC. The chain joins TRBV3-1 (or the pseudogene TRBV3-2) to TRBJ2-1, with D uncertain. V was pared by 0 bases and J by 3 bases, with 15 bases between. The CDR3 is made up of 17 amino acids. Looked up from germline, CDR1 is LGHDT and CDR2 is YNNKEL (reference sequence).

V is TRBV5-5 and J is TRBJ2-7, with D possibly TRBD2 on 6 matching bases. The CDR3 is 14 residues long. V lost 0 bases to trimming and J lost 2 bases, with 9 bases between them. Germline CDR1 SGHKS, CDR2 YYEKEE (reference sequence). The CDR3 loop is CASSLVGGPYEQYF. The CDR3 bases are TGTGCCAGCAGCTTGGTCGGGGGTCCCTACGAGCAGTACTTC. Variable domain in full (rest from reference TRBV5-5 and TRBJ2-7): DAGVTQSPTHLIKTRGQQVTLRCSPISGHKSVSWYQQVLGQGPQFIFQYYEKEERGRGNFPDRFSARQFPNYSSELNVNALLLGDSALYLCASSLVGGPYEQYFGPGTRLTVT.

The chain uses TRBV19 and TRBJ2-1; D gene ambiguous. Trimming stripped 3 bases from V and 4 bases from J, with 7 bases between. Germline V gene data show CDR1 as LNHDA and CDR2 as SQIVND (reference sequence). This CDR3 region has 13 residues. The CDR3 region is CASSIETYNEQFF. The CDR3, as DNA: TGTGCCAGTAGTATCGAGACTTACAATGAGCAGTTCTTC.

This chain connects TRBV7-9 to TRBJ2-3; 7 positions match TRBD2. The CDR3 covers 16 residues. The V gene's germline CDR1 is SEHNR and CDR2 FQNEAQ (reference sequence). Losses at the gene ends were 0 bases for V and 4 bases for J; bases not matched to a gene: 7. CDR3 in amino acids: CASSLALAGAADTQYF. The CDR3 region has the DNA TGTGCCAGCAGCTTAGCTTTGGCGGGAGCCGCAGATACGCAGTATTTT.

The CDR3 DNA reads as TGTGCCAGCAGCTATGAAGGTGTCCACAGGGGAGATACGCAGTATTTT. Translating it yields CASSYEGVHRGDTQYF. This chain connects TRBV5-6 to TRBJ2-3; 7 nucleotides line up with TRBD1. The CDR3 consists of 16 residues. The V and J ends lost 3 bases and 5 bases, in that order; junction bases with no gene match: 12. From germline, CDR1 is SGHDT and CDR2 YYEEEE.

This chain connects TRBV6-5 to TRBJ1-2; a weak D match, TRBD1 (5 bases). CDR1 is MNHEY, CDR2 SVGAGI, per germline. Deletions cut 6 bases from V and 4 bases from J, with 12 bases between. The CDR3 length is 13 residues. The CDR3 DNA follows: TGTGCCAGCAGGAGGGGAGTCCCCTATGGCTACACCTTC. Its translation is CASRRGVPYGYTF.

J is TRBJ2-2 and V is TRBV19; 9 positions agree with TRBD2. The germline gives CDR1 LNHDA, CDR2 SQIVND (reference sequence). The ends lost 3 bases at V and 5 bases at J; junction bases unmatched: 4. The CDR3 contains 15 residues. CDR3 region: CASSINSGSTGELFF. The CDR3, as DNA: TGTGCCAGTAGTATTAATAGCGGGAGTACCGGGGAGCTGTTTTTT. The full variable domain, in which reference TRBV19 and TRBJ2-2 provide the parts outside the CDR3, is DGGITQSPKYLFRKEGQNVTLSCEQNLNHDAMYWYRQDPGQGLRLIYYSQIVNDFQKGDIAEGYSVSREKKESFPLTVTSAQKNPTAFYLCASSINSGSTGELFFGEGSRLTVL.

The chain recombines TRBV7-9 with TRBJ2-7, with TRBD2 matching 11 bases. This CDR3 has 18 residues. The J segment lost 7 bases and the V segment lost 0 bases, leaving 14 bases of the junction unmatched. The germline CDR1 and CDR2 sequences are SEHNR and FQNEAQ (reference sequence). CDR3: CASSLALASGRSPREQYF. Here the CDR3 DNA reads TGTGCCAGCAGCTTAGCGCTGGCTAGCGGGAGGTCCCCCCGGGAGCAGTACTTC. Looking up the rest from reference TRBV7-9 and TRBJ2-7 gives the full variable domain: DTGVSQNPRHKITKRGQNVTFRCDPISEHNRLYWYRQTLGQGPEFLTYFQNEAQLEKSRLLSDRFSAERPKGSFSTLEIQRTEQGDSAMYLCASSLALASGRSPREQYFGPGTRLTVT.

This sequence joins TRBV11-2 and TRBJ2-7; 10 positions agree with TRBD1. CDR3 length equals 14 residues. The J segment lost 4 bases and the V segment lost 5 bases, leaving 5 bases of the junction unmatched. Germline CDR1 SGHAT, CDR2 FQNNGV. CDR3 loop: CASSTRTGGYEQYF. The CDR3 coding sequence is TGTGCCAGCAGCACCCGGACAGGGGGGTACGAGCAGTACTTC. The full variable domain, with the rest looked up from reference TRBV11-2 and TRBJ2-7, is EAGVAQSPRYKIIEKRQSVAFWCNPISGHATLYWYQQILGQGPKLLIQFQNNGVVDDSQLPKDRFSAERLKGVDSTLKIQPAKLEDSAVYLCASSTRTGGYEQYFGPGTRLTVT.

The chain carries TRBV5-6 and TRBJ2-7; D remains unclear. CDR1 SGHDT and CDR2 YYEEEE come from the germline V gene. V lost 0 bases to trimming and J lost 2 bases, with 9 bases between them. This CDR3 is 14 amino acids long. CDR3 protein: CASSLVGQAYEQYF. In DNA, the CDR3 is TGTGCCAGCAGCTTGGTGGGCCAAGCCTACGAGCAGTACTTC.

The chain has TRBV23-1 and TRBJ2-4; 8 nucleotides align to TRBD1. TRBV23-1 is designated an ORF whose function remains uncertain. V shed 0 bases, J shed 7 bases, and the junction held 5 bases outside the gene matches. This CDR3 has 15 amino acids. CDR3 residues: CASSQSRDRRNIQYF. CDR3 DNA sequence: TGCGCCAGCAGTCAATCCCGGGACAGGCGGAACATTCAGTACTTC.

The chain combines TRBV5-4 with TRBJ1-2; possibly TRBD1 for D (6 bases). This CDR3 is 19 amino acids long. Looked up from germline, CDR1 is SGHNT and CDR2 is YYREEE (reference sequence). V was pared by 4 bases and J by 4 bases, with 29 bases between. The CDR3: CASSPLEALTGLYGYGYTF. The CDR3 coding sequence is TGTGCCAGCAGCCCTTTGGAGGCCTTAACAGGGCTCTATGGCTATGGCTACACCTTC. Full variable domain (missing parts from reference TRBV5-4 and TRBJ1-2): ETGVTQSPTHLIKTRGQQVTLRCSSQSGHNTVSWYQQALGQGPQFIFQYYREEENGRGNFPPRFSGLQFPNYSSELNVNALELDDSALYLCASSPLEALTGLYGYGYTFGSGTRLTVV.

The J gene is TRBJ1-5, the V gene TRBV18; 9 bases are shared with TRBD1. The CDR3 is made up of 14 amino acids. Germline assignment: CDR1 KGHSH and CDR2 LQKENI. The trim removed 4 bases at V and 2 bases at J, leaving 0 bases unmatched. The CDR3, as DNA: TGTGCCAGCTCACGGACAGGGGGCAATCAGCCCCAGCATTTT. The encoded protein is CASSRTGGNQPQHF.

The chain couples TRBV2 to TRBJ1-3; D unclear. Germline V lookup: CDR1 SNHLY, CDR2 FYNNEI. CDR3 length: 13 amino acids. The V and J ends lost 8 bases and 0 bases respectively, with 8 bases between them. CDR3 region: CASGRNSGNTIYF. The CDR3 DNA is TGTGCCAGCGGGCGGAACTCTGGAAACACCATATATTTT. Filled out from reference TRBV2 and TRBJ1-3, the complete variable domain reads EPEVTQTPSHQVTQMGQEVILRCVPISNHLYFYWYRQILGQKVEFLVSFYNNEISEKSEIFDDQFSVERPDGSNFTLKIRSTKLEDSAMYFCASGRNSGNTIYFGEGSWLTVV.

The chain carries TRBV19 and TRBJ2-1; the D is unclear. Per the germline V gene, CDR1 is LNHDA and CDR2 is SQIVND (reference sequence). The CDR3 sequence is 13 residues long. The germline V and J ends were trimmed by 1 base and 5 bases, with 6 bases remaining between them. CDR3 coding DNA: TGTGCCAGTAGTATAGCGCTGAACAATGAGCAGTTCTTC. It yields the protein CASSIALNNEQFF.

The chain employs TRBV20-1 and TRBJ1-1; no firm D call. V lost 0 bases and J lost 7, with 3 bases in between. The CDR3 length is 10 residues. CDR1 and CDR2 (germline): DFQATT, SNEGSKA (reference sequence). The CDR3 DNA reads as TGCAGTGCTAGAGATAGTGAAGCTTTCTTT. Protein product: CSARDSEAFF.

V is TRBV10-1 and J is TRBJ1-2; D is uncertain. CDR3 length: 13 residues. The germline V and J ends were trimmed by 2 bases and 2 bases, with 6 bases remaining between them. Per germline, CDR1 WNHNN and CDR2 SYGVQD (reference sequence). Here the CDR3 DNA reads TGCGCCAGCAGTGAGGTGGGAAACTATGGCTACACCTTC. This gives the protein CASSEVGNYGYTF.

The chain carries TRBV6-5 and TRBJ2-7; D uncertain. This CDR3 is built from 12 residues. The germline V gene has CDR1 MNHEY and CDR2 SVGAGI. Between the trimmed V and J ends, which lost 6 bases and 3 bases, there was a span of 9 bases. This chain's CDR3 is CASRMTNYEQYF. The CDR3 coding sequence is TGTGCCAGCAGAATGACCAACTACGAGCAGTACTTC.

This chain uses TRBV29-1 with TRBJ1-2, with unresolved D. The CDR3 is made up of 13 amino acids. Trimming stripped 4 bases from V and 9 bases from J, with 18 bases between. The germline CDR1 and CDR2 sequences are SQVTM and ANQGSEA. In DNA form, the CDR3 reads TGCAGCGTTGGAAGGGTAGGTAATTGGAGCTACACCTTC. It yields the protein CSVGRVGNWSYTF.

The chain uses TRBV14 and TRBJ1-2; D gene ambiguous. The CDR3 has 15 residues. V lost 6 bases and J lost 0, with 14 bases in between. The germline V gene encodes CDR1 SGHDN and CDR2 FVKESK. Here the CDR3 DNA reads TGTGCCAGCAGTAACACACGAGGATCTAACTATGGCTACACCTTC. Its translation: CASSNTRGSNYGYTF. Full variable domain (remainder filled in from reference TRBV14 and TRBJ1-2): EAGVTQFPSHSVIEKGQTVTLRCDPISGHDNLYWYRRVMGKEIKFLLHFVKESKQDESGMPNNRFLAERTGGTYSTLKVQPAELEDSGVYFCASSNTRGSNYGYTFGSGTRLTVV.

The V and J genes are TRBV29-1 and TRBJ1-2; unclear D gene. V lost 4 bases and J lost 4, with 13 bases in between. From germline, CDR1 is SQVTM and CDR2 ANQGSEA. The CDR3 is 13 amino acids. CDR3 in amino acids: CSVGVVTGYGYTF. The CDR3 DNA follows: TGCAGCGTTGGGGTAGTTACGGGCTATGGCTACACCTTC.